The 17 T cell receptor beta chains presented below share a single source sample, sequenced in a study of T cell responses to AZD1222 COVID-19 vaccine. Sequenced by immunoSEQ multiplex PCR; TCRdb stores in-frame clones only, minus some. The data contain about 120,000 clones, about 93% of them seen just once; the ten biggest clones take up 4% to 6%. This specimen was peripheral blood, taken 28 days after the second AZD1222 dose. All receptors derive from an adult who received the AZD1222 COVID-19 vaccine.

The chain carries TRBV4-3 and TRBJ2-7; 11 bases are shared with TRBD2. The CDR3 is 15 residues long. The germline gives CDR1 LGHNA, CDR2 YSLEER. The ends lost 1 base at V and 7 bases at J; junction bases unmatched: 6. The DNA for the CDR3 is TGCGCCAGCAGCCAAGGTGCTAGCGGGGGGCTGGAGCAGTACTTC. This codes for CASSQGASGGLEQYF.

The chain is built from TRBV19 and TRBJ1-1; D might be TRBD1 (6 bases). V lost 6 bases to trimming and J lost 0 bases, with 14 bases between them. Per germline, CDR1 LNHDA and CDR2 SQIVND (reference sequence). The CDR3 length is 15 residues. CDR3 in amino acids: CASSVTGLLNTEAFF. The CDR3 nucleotides are TGTGCCAGTAGCGTCACAGGGCTTTTGAACACTGAAGCTTTCTTT.

The chain is built from TRBV4-2 and TRBJ1-1; no firm D call. There are 18 residues in the CDR3. V lost 0 bases to trimming and J lost 0 bases, with 17 bases between them. CDR1 is LGHNA and CDR2 is YNFKEQ in the germline V gene. The CDR3 DNA reads TGTGCCAGCAGCCAAGATTACCCCCCAGAGAGGATGAACACTGAAGCTTTCTTT. Amino acids: CASSQDYPPERMNTEAFF.

This rearrangement joins TRBV3-1 (or the pseudogene TRBV3-2) to TRBJ2-7; D remains unclear. The length of the CDR3 is 14 residues. Germline assignment: CDR1 LGHDT and CDR2 YNNKEL (reference sequence). The V end was cut by 1 base, the J end by 6 bases, with 13 bases between. CDR3: CASSQAVAGREQYF. For the CDR3, the DNA is TGTGCCAGCAGCCAAGCGGTGGCAGGACGCGAGCAGTACTTC.

The V gene is TRBV9, the J gene TRBJ1-1; TRBD1 is a possible D gene (5 bases). The CDR3 contains 12 residues. The V gene's germline CDR1 is SGDLS and CDR2 YYNGEE. V lost 7 bases and J 4 bases, leaving 11 bases between the germline ends. In DNA form, the CDR3 reads TGTGCCAGCGGGGGGATGGGCACTGAAGCTTTCTTT. Its protein is CASGGMGTEAFF.

In this sample, this clone turned up once. The V call is TRBV6-5, the J call TRBJ2-7, with D perhaps matching TRBD1 (6 bases). This CDR3 has 13 amino acids. Germline V CDR1 and CDR2: MNHEY, SVGAGI. V dropped 0 bases and J dropped 5 bases, with 8 bases sitting between them. The CDR3 nucleotides are TGTGCCAGCAGTTACTCGGGACAAAACGAGCAGTACTTC. This translates into CASSYSGQNEQYF.

The chain employs TRBV6-5 and TRBJ2-7; 7 bases line up with TRBD2. The V gene's germline CDR1 is MNHEY and CDR2 SVGAGI. V was pared by 5 bases and J by 4 bases, with 5 bases of the junction left unmatched. This CDR3 comprises 13 residues. CDR3 sequence reads: CASSNLAEYEQYF. The CDR3 DNA reads TGTGCCAGCAGTAATCTAGCGGAGTACGAGCAGTACTTC.

A single count supports this clone. The chain has TRBV5-1 and TRBJ1-3; 9 nucleotides align to TRBD1. This CDR3 has 15 amino acids. The trim removed 2 bases at V and 8 bases at J, leaving 8 bases unmatched. In germline, CDR1 is SGHRS, CDR2 YFSETQ. The CDR3 DNA is TGCGCCAGCAGCTTACAGGGGGCAAAGAGCGACACCATATATTTT. Amino acid sequence: CASSLQGAKSDTIYF.

The J gene is TRBJ2-7, the V gene TRBV28, with unresolved D. The germline gives CDR1 MDHEN, CDR2 SYDVKM. Trimming pared 2 bases from V and 3 bases from J, leaving 14 bases between. The CDR3 contains 15 residues. CDR3 in amino acids: CASSLGPPSIYEQYF. CDR3 DNA: TGTGCCAGCAGTTTAGGGCCCCCTTCGATCTACGAGCAGTACTTC.

The rearrangement joins TRBV3-1 (or the pseudogene TRBV3-2) to TRBJ2-3; 9 positions agree with TRBD2. The germline CDR1 and CDR2 sequences are LGHDT and YNNKEL (reference sequence). With 1 base clipped from V and 3 bases from J, the junction kept 5 bases outside the gene matches. The CDR3 runs to 16 residues. DNA of the CDR3: TGTGCCAGCAGCCAAGGGGGACTAGCCGGGACAGATACGCAGTATTTT. Translation gives CASSQGGLAGTDTQYF.

The rearrangement joins TRBV29-1 to TRBJ1-4, with 7 bases fitting TRBD1. The CDR3 has 13 amino acids. CDR1 is SQVTM, CDR2 ANQGSEA, per germline. With 7 bases clipped from V and 7 bases from J, the junction kept 9 bases outside the gene matches. The CDR3 region is CSALGGGSEKLFF. The CDR3 bases are TGCAGCGCCCTCGGAGGGGGCAGTGAAAAACTGTTTTTT.

J is TRBJ2-7 and V is TRBV4-1, with D unresolved. From germline, CDR1 is MGHRA and CDR2 YSYEKL. Deletions cut 0 bases from V and 2 bases from J, with 5 bases between. The CDR3 extends over 13 amino acids. CDR3 amino acids: CASSQDWTYEQYF. The CDR3 coding sequence is TGCGCCAGCAGCCAAGATTGGACCTACGAGCAGTACTTC.

This clone was detected only once. The chain employs TRBV11-2 and TRBJ2-5; no clear D. The V end was cut by 4 bases, the J end by 1 base, with 4 bases between. The CDR3 has 12 residues. The germline V gene encodes CDR1 SGHAT and CDR2 FQNNGV. CDR3 DNA sequence: TGTGCCAGCAGCTCTTCCCAAGAGACCCAGTACTTC. Its translation: CASSSSQETQYF.

This clone was picked up one time. This chain connects TRBV5-6 to TRBJ1-1; D is unclear. Germline V gene data show CDR1 as SGHDT and CDR2 as YYEEEE. V shed 1 base and J shed 0 bases, with 4 bases lying between them. The CDR3 runs to 13 residues. The CDR3: CASSLSLNTEAFF. The CDR3 nucleotides are TGTGCCAGCAGCTTGAGTCTGAACACTGAAGCTTTCTTT. Full variable domain (remainder filled in from reference TRBV5-6 and TRBJ1-1): DAGVTQSPTHLIKTRGQQVTLRCSPKSGHDTVSWYQQALGQGPQFIFQYYEEEERQRGNFPDRFSGHQFPNYSSELNVNALLLGDSALYLCASSLSLNTEAFFGQGTRLTVV.

The chain uses TRBV27 and TRBJ2-7, with D possibly matching TRBD2 (5 bases). CDR1 MNHEY and CDR2 SMNVEV come from the germline V gene (reference sequence). V was cut by 2 bases and J by 2 bases, with 16 bases left in between. This CDR3 is 16 amino acids long. The CDR3: CASSLKRAGLTYEQYF. The CDR3 DNA is TGTGCCAGCAGTTTAAAACGGGCAGGACTTACCTACGAGCAGTACTTC.

The genes are TRBV6-2 or TRBV6-3 and TRBJ2-7, with 10 nucleotides matching TRBD2. This CDR3 has 14 amino acids. After removal of 6 bases from V and 4 bases from J, the junction contained 6 bases not matched to a gene. Germline V gene data show CDR1 as MNHEY and CDR2 as SVGEGT. CDR3: CASSFLAGEYEQYF. The CDR3 nucleotides are TGTGCCAGCAGCTTTCTAGCGGGAGAATACGAGCAGTACTTC.

This clone was recorded once. This chain uses TRBV4-3 with TRBJ2-3; 11 nucleotides align to TRBD2. Germline values: CDR1 LGHNA, CDR2 YSLEER. CDR3 size: 21 residues. V trimming: 3 bases; J trimming: 1 base; junction bases outside the gene matches: 18. The CDR3 coding sequence is TGCGCCAGCAGCCAGAGGGTCCGGGTAGCGGGGGGGCTTAGTGGCACAGATACGCAGTATTTT. It is translated as CASSQRVRVAGGLSGTDTQYF.